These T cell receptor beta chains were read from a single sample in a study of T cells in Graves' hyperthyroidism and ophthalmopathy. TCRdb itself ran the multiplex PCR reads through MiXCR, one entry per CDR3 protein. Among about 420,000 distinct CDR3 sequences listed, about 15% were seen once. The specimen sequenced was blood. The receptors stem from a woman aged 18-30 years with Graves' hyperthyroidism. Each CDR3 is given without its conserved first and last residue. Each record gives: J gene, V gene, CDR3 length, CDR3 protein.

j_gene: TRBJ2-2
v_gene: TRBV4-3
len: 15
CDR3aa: ASSQVLFGGNTGELF

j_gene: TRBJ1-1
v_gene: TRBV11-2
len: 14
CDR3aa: ASSLFAALHETEAF

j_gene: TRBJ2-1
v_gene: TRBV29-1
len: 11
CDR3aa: SVWRLAGNEQF

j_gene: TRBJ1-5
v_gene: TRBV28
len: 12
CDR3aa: ATREEGKNQPRH

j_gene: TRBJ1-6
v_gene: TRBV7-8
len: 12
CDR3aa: ASSPRQGYSPLH

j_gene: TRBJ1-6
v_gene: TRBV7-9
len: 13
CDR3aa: ASSLGEQLSSPLH

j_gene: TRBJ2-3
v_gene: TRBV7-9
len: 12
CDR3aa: ASSLVGRTDTQY

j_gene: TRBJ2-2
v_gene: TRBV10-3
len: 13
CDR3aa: AITGARPNTGELF

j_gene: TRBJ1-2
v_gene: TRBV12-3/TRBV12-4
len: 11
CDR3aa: ASTVNEVYGYT

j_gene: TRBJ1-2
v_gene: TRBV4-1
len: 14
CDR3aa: ASSQGGGRANYGYT

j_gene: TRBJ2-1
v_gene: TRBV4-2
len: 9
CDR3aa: ASSQVHEQF

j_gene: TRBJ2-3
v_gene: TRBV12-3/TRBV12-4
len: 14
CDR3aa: ASSLGGGHLTDTQY

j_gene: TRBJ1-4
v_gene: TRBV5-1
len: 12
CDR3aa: ASSLTGPHEKLF

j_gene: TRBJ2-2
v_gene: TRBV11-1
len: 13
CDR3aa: ASSPGFVRTGELF

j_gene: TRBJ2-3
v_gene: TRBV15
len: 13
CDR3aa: ATSRVRGSTDTQY

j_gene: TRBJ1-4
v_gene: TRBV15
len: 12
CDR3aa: ATSRVYANEKLF

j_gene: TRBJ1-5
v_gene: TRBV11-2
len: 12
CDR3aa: ASSLSWGDGPQH

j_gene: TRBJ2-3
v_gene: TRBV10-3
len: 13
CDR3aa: AISMTSGRADTQY

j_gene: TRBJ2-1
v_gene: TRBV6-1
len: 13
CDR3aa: ASSARWGQSNEQF

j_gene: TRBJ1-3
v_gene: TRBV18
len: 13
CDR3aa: ASSPPSSSGNTIY

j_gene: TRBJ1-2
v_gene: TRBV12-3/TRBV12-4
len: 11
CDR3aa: ASSFGGLGGYT

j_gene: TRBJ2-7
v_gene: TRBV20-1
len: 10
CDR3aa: GADADVYEQY

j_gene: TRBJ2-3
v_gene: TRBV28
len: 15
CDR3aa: ASSLWTGKSSTDTQY

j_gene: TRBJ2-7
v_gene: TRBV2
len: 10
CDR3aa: ASNQRQFEQY

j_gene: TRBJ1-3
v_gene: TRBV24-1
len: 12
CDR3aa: ATSGTAEGNTIY

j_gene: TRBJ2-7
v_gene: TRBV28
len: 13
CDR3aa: ASRHRQARYYEQY

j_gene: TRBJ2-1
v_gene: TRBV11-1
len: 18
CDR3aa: ASSLGGLAGDGFSYNEQF

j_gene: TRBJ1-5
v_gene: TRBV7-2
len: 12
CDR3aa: ASSSGRNNQPQH

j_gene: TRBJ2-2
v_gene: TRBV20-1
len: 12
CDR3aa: SARTSGGTRELF

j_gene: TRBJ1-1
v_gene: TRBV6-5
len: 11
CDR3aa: ASSYIGDTEAF

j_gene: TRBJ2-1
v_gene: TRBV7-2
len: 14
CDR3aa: ASRPTAGLAGGEQF

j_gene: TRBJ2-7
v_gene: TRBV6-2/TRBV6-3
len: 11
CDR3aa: ASSSGRTSEQY

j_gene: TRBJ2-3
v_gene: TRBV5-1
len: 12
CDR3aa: ASREGSRTDTQY

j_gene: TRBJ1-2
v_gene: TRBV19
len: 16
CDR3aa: ASSIGLPTTLGGFGYT

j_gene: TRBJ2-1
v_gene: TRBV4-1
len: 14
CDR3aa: ASSPQVGQGVFEQF

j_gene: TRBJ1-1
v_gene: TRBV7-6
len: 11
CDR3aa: ASRGGVNTEAF

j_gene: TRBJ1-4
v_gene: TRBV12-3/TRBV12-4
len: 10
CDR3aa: ASSSLDEKLF

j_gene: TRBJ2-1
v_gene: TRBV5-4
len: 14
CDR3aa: ASNRVGTGRSNEQF

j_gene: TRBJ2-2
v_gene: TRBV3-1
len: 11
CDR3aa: ASRPPLGGELF

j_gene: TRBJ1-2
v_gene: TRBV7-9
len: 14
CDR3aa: ASSRGKGALDYGYT

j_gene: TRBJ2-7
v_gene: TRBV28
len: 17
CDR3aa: ASSLGGGTSGRRPYEQY

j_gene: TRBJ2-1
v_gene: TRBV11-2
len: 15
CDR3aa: ASSLGPRGVSYNEQF

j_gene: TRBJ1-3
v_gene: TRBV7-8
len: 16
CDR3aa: ASSLEGTGIYSGNTIY

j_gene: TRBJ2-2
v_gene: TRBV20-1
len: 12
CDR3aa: SATRGQNTGKLF

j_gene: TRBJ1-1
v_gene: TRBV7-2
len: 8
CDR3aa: ASSHKEAF

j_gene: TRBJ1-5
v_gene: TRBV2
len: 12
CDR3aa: ASSGQGLDQPQH

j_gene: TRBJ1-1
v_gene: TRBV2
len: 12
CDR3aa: ASSAMRTGTEAF

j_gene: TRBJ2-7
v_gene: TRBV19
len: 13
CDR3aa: ASSTKSGGGYEQY

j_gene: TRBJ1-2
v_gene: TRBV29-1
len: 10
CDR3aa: SVERDPYGYT

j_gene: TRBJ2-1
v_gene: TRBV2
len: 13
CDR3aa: ASTGGLAGNNEQF

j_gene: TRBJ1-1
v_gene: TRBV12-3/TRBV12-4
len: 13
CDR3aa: ASSLAAQLNTEAF

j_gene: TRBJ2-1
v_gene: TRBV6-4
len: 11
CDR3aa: ASSESSNNEQF

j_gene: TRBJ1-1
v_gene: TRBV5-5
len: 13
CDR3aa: ASSVLGRGNTEAF

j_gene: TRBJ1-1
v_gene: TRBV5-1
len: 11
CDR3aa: ASSLELGGEAF

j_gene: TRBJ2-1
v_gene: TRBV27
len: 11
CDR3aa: AIGTSGYNEQF

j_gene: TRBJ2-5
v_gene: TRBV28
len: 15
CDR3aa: ASAGLSGSWVRQTQY

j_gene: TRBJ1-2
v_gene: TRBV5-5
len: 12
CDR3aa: ASTSTGSPYGYT

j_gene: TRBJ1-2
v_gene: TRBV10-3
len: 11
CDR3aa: AIREEGIDGYT

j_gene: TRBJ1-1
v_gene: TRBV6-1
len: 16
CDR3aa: ASSPSSGTGGMNTEAF